These T cell receptor beta chains were read from a single sample in a study of Ad26.COV2.S vaccination and SARS-CoV-2 variants. Profiling relied on immunoSEQ multiplex PCR, and the TCRdb table lists in-frame clones only, not all of them. Of 300,000 to 500,000 clones listed, roughly nine tenths were seen once; the top ten hold more than 3%. The sample consisted of peripheral blood, taken in a trial of Ad26.COV2.S vaccine versus placebo. These receptors were collected from a person aged 18-60 years who received the Ad26.COV2.S COVID-19 vaccine or a placebo. CDR3s include the opening cysteine and the closing phenylalanine or tryptophan. A D gene is named only where the DNA matches it firmly. Only part of the rows carry a size: once, few, many, or a class if the clone is expanded.

>TRBV7-2|TRBJ1-2|NA|TRBD1
CASSLVGTGNGYTF
TGTGCCAGCAGCTTAGTAGGGACAGGGAATGGCTACACCTTC
>TRBV6-1|TRBJ1-5|once|TRBD1
CASSDLTGVSNQPQHF
TGTGCCAGCAGTGACCTAACAGGGGTGAGCAATCAGCCCCAGCATTTT
>TRBV30|TRBJ2-5|NA|NA
CAWTSLETQYF
TGTGCCTGGACTAGTTTGGAGACCCAGTACTTC
>TRBV5-5|TRBJ2-1|once|NA
CASSSGDEQFF
TGTGCCAGCAGCTCGGGTGATGAGCAGTTCTTC
>TRBV11-2|TRBJ2-5|NA|NA
CASSSPGASGTQYF
TGTGCCAGCAGCTCCCCAGGAGCCTCGGGGACCCAGTACTTC
>TRBV6-2/TRBV6-3|TRBJ2-3|few|NA
CASSLGSLTDTQYF
TGTGCCAGCAGTTTGGGCAGTCTCACAGATACGCAGTATTTT
>TRBV18|TRBJ1-2|NA|NA
CASSSSEVYGYTF
TGTGCCAGCTCATCTTCAGAAGTCTATGGCTACACCTTC
>TRBV25-1|TRBJ2-7|NA|TRBD1
CASSEWKGAMAEQYF
TGTGCCAGCAGTGAATGGAAGGGGGCTATGGCCGAGCAGTACTTC
>TRBV10-2|TRBJ2-1|NA|TRBD2
CASSKEGEGAEQFF
TGCGCCAGCAGTAAGGAAGGGGAGGGTGCTGAGCAGTTCTTC
>TRBV29-1|TRBJ1-2|NA|NA
CSVEDMAGPYGYTF
TGCAGCGTTGAAGATATGGCAGGTCCTTATGGCTACACCTTC
>TRBV5-1|TRBJ2-7|NA|NA
CASSFGDPPYEQYF
TGCGCCAGCAGCTTTGGGGACCCTCCCTACGAGCAGTACTTC
>TRBV5-1|TRBJ2-1|NA|TRBD2
CASSDVGKRGAYNEQFF
TGCGCCAGCAGCGACGTGGGGAAGCGGGGGGCGTACAATGAGCAGTTCTTC
>TRBV6-2/TRBV6-3|TRBJ1-1|NA|NA
CASSYSFQNTEAFF
TGTGCCAGCAGTTACTCGTTCCAGAACACTGAAGCTTTCTTT
>TRBV2|TRBJ1-1|NA|TRBD1
CASSAPTGDTEAFF
TGTGCCAGCAGTGCCCCGACAGGGGACACTGAAGCTTTCTTT
>TRBV7-9|TRBJ2-5|NA|NA
CASRDDGGLRETQYF
TGTGCCAGCAGGGACGACGGGGGACTGAGGGAGACCCAGTACTTC
>TRBV6-5|TRBJ2-3|NA|TRBD2
CASSWTSGGQRDTQYF
TGTGCCAGCAGTTGGACTAGCGGGGGCCAACGGGATACGCAGTATTTT
>TRBV6-5|TRBJ2-2|NA|NA
CASKRGFGAGELFF
TGTGCCAGCAAAAGAGGGTTTGGGGCCGGGGAGCTGTTTTTT
>TRBV5-8|TRBJ2-7|NA|NA
CASTARGSYEQYF
TGTGCCAGCACTGCTCGGGGATCCTACGAGCAGTACTTC
>TRBV7-9|TRBJ1-3|NA|NA
CASRPGGANTIYF
TGTGCCAGCAGGCCCGGCGGGGCAAACACCATATATTTT
>TRBV11-3|TRBJ2-5|NA|TRBD1
CASSERQGKETQYF
TGTGCCAGCAGCGAGAGACAGGGGAAAGAGACCCAGTACTTC
>TRBV4-3|TRBJ1-6|NA|NA
CASSPGKGPLHF
TGCGCCAGCAGCCCAGGGAAGGGCCCCCTCCACTTT
>TRBV10-2|TRBJ2-5|NA|NA
CASSDGGETQYF
TGCGCCAGCAGTGATGGGGGGGAGACCCAGTACTTC
>TRBV18|TRBJ1-5|once|TRBD1
CASSPPGQGDQPQHF
TGTGCCAGCTCACCACCCGGCCAGGGGGATCAGCCCCAGCATTTT
>TRBV7-2|TRBJ1-4|once|NA
CASSLVRGGEKLFF
TGTGCCAGCAGCTTAGTTCGGGGGGGGGAAAAACTGTTTTTT
>TRBV5-1|TRBJ1-4|once|TRBD1
CASSARQGDEKLFF
TGCGCCAGCAGCGCGAGACAGGGTGATGAAAAACTGTTTTTT
>TRBV4-3|TRBJ1-2|NA|NA
CASSQDNARGMYGYTF
TGCGCCAGCAGCCAAGATAACGCCAGGGGAATGTATGGCTACACCTTC
>TRBV29-1|TRBJ1-1|NA|NA
CSVEESITEAFF
TGCAGCGTTGAAGAATCTATCACTGAAGCTTTCTTT
>TRBV27|TRBJ2-7|NA|NA
CASSEGFGWVYEQYF
TGTGCCAGCAGTGAAGGATTCGGATGGGTGTACGAGCAGTACTTC
>TRBV6-4|TRBJ1-5|NA|NA
CASSVQPTGLKESNQPQHF
TGTGCCAGCAGTGTCCAACCGACAGGATTAAAGGAAAGCAATCAGCCCCAGCATTTT
>TRBV6-2/TRBV6-3|TRBJ2-7|NA|NA
CASSYSIRNEQYF
TGTGCCAGCAGTTACTCGATCAGGAACGAGCAGTACTTC
>TRBV5-1|TRBJ2-3|NA|TRBD2
CASSPSGTSGGELTDTQYF
TGCGCCAGCAGCCCTTCCGGGACTAGCGGGGGTGAATTGACAGATACGCAGTATTTT
>TRBV23-1|TRBJ1-4|NA|NA
CASSVRTPGLVF
TGCGCCAGCAGCGTCCGTACACCGGGCCTCGTTTTT
>TRBV10-1|TRBJ2-7|NA|NA
CASSEGTGFYEQYF
TGCGCCAGCAGTGAGGGAACAGGGTTTTACGAGCAGTACTTC
>TRBV15|TRBJ1-1|NA|NA
CATSSGQGTEAFF
TGTGCCACCAGCAGTGGGCAGGGCACTGAAGCTTTCTTT
>TRBV27|TRBJ1-1|once|NA
CASSFWGNTEAFF
TGTGCCAGCAGTTTTTGGGGGAACACTGAAGCTTTCTTT
>TRBV20-1|TRBJ1-5|NA|NA
CSVGGRPQHF
TGCAGTGTGGGGGGGCGGCCCCAGCATTTT
>TRBV6-5|TRBJ1-4|NA|NA
CASRDTAFLEKLFF
TGTGCCAGCAGGGACACCGCTTTTTTAGAAAAACTGTTTTTT
>TRBV5-4|TRBJ2-7|NA|TRBD1
CASSLGDRDEQYF
TGTGCCAGCAGCTTGGGAGACAGGGACGAGCAGTACTTC
>TRBV11-2|TRBJ2-7|NA|NA
CASSLARGEAYEQYF
TGTGCCAGCAGCTTAGCTAGGGGAGAGGCCTACGAGCAGTACTTC
>TRBV5-6|TRBJ2-6|NA|NA
CASSRTGANVLTF
TGTGCCAGCAGTCGGACCGGGGCCAACGTCCTGACTTTC
>TRBV6-5|TRBJ2-7|NA|NA
CASSYSDTRTYEQYF
TGTGCCAGCAGTTATTCTGACACTAGAACCTACGAGCAGTACTTC
>TRBV6-2/TRBV6-3|TRBJ1-2|few|NA
CASSNPGYGYTF
TGTGCCAGCAGTAATCCGGGCTATGGCTACACCTTC
>TRBV7-9|TRBJ1-4|NA|TRBD1
CASSSVTGGEEKLFF
TGTGCCAGCAGCTCCGTAACAGGGGGCGAAGAAAAACTGTTTTTT
>TRBV5-1|TRBJ2-2|NA|NA
CASSTDNANTGELFF
TGCGCCAGCAGTACTGACAACGCGAACACCGGGGAGCTGTTTTTT
>TRBV6-4|TRBJ2-5|NA|TRBD2
CASTEPGLDETQYF
TGTGCCAGCACTGAACCGGGACTAGATGAGACCCAGTACTTC
>TRBV2|TRBJ2-3|NA|NA
CASRPGLVTDTQYF
TGTGCCAGCAGACCGGGACTTGTCACAGATACGCAGTATTTT
>TRBV19|TRBJ1-3|NA|NA
CASSISDRSTGNTIYF
TGTGCCAGTAGTATAAGCGACAGAAGTACTGGAAACACCATATATTTT
>TRBV5-5|TRBJ1-5|NA|TRBD1
CASNRQGLGGQPQHF
TGTGCCAGCAACCGACAGGGGCTGGGGGGCCAGCCCCAGCATTTT
>TRBV4-1|TRBJ1-1|NA|NA
CASSNPPGGTEAFF
TGCGCCAGCAGCAACCCCCCGGGGGGCACTGAAGCTTTCTTT
>TRBV19|TRBJ1-2|once|NA
CASSIGGGLNYGYTF
TGTGCCAGTAGTATAGGAGGGGGGCTGAACTATGGCTACACCTTC